One sample yielded the 20 T cell receptor beta chains listed below, sequenced in a study of identical twins (TCRdb year 2016). The library was built by means of 5' RACE. The sample was run on an Illumina HiSeq 2000. The public reads were reprocessed in TCRdb via fastp at Q25 and MiXCR, keeping in-frame beta chains. Every distinct CDR3 protein forms one entry, paired with its most common genes and DNA. Counted in this sample were around 1.7 million distinct CDR3 sequences; roughly 35% of them appeared once. The top ten constitute about 0.3% of the sample. Sequencing used cord blood. All receptors derive from a newborn girl in good health.

This clonotype appeared a single time. The chain links TRBV5-1 to TRBJ2-2; D call uncertain. The CDR3 extends over 16 amino acids. Germline V gives CDR1 SGHRS, CDR2 YFSETQ. The germline V and J ends were trimmed by 0 bases and 2 bases, with 11 bases remaining between them. The CDR3 is CASSLGDLPNTGELFF. As DNA, the CDR3 is TGCGCCAGCAGCTTGGGAGATCTACCCAACACCGGGGAGCTGTTTTTT.

This clonotype has a single count. V and J are TRBV3-1 and TRBJ2-7, with D possibly matching TRBD1 (5 bases). The germline V and J ends were trimmed by 1 base and 7 bases, with 17 bases remaining between them. The CDR3 has 15 amino acids. The germline gives CDR1 LGHDT, CDR2 YNNKEL (reference sequence). In DNA, the CDR3 is TGTGCCAGCAGCCAAGTGTTGAACAGGTACAATGAGCAGTACTTC. Protein sequence: CASSQVLNRYNEQYF.

The V call is TRBV10-3, the J call TRBJ2-1; 11 bases line up with TRBD2. The CDR3 loop spans 15 amino acids. CDR1 ENHRY and CDR2 SYGVKD come from the germline V gene. The V segment lost 4 bases and the J segment 10 bases; nucleotides outside the gene matches: 9. CDR3: CAISVTSGGFYEQFF. The CDR3 nucleotides read TGTGCCATCAGTGTAACTAGCGGGGGTTTCTACGAGCAGTTCTTC.

In its sample, this clonotype was seen many times. The V and J genes are TRBV29-1 and TRBJ1-2; D may be TRBD1 (5 bases). V was cut by 3 bases and J by 2 bases, with 13 bases left in between. CDR1 and CDR2 (germline): SQVTM, ANQGSEA. The CDR3 length is 14 residues. The CDR3, as DNA: TGCAGCGTTGAGATCTCGGCAGGGAACTATGGCTACACCTTC. Protein sequence: CSVEISAGNYGYTF. The full variable domain, completed using reference TRBV29-1 and TRBJ1-2, is SAVISQKPSRDICQRGTSLTIQCQVDSQVTMMFWYRQQPGQSLTLIATANQGSEATYESGFVIDKFPISRPNLTFSTLTVSNMSPEDSSIYLCSVEISAGNYGYTFGSGTRLTVV.

The rearrangement joins TRBV13 to TRBJ1-6; D possibly corresponds to TRBD1 (6 bases). V lost 4 bases and J 8 bases, leaving 12 bases between the germline ends. The length of the CDR3 is 14 residues. Germline CDR1 reads PRHDT; CDR2 reads FYEKMQ (reference sequence). The CDR3 spells CASSSDSTYSPLHF. CDR3 nucleotide sequence: TGTGCCAGCAGCTCGGACAGTACGTATTCACCCCTCCACTTT.

V and J are TRBV6-2 or TRBV6-3 and TRBJ2-1; 7 bases match TRBD2. Germline V gives CDR1 MNHEY, CDR2 SVGEGT. Trimming cost V 7 bases and J 0 bases; bases outside gene matches: 3. This CDR3 has 14 amino acids. CDR3 sequence reads: CASKTGGSYNEQFF. In DNA, the CDR3 is TGTGCCAGCAAGACGGGGGGCTCCTACAATGAGCAGTTCTTC.

The V and J genes are TRBV7-2 and TRBJ2-5, with D possibly being TRBD2 (5 bases). Per the germline V gene, CDR1 is SGHTA and CDR2 is FQGNSA. The V gene lost 1 base and the J gene lost 11 bases, with 23 bases spanning the gap. The length of the CDR3 is 16 residues. The CDR3 loop reads CASSLEASFPYNEQYF. DNA for the CDR3: TGTGCCAGCAGCTTAGAGGCTAGCTTCCCCTACAATGAGCAGTACTTC.

This clonotype was detected only a few times. V usage is TRBV20-1 and J usage is TRBJ2-3; D is unclear. The CDR3 is made up of 13 amino acids. V was clipped by 3 bases and J by 2 bases, with 9 bases between them. Germline V gene sequence: CDR1 DFQATT, CDR2 SNEGSKA (reference sequence). The CDR3 nucleotides are TGCAGTGCTAGCTCTTCGCTCACAGATACGCAGTATTTT. Translation: CSASSSLTDTQYF.

The chain links TRBV21-1 to TRBJ1-3; the table calls TRBD1, which could not be checked here. TRBV21-1 is reported as a pseudogene. The CDR3 runs 17 residues. The CDR3 coding sequence is TGTGCCAGCAGCAAAGGTCGACAGTTCCTCTCTGGAAACACCATATATTTT. Residues: CASSKGRQFLSGNTIYF.

This clonotype was detected a few times. This chain connects TRBV6-2 or TRBV6-3 to TRBJ2-7; D might be TRBD2 (6 bases). The germline gives CDR1 MNHEY, CDR2 SVGEGT. The CDR3 loop spans 14 amino acids. V was trimmed by 10 bases and J by 3 bases, leaving 19 bases between them. CDR3 nucleotides: TGTGCCACCAAGCAGACAAGCGGGCTCTACGAGCAGTACTTC. Its protein is CATKQTSGLYEQYF.

This clonotype has just a few counts. V is TRBV12-3 or TRBV12-4 and J is TRBJ1-2; tentatively, D is TRBD1 (6 bases). The CDR3 length is 14 residues. V lost 5 bases and J lost 4, with 14 bases in between. CDR3 region: CASSTTNRVYGYTF. The CDR3 DNA reads as TGTGCCAGCAGTACAACCAACAGGGTCTATGGCTACACCTTC.

The rearrangement joins TRBV10-3 to TRBJ1-1; 10 bases map to TRBD1. The CDR3 spans 15 residues. The ends lost 6 bases at V and 5 bases at J; junction bases unmatched: 9. CDR1 is ENHRY, CDR2 SYGVKD, per germline. CDR3 region: CAIRPGTGVRTEAFF. The CDR3 bases are TGTGCCATCAGACCCGGGACAGGGGTCCGAACTGAAGCTTTCTTT.

The chain carries TRBV6-2 or TRBV6-3 and TRBJ2-1; the match to TRBD2 covers 13 bases. The CDR3 is 18 amino acids. The ends lost 7 bases at V and 0 bases at J; junction bases unmatched: 9. The V gene's germline CDR1 is MNHEY and CDR2 SVGEGT. CDR3 region: CASTRTSGGYPSYNEQFF. As DNA, the CDR3 is TGTGCCAGCACCCGGACTAGCGGGGGTTACCCCTCCTACAATGAGCAGTTCTTC.

As regards this clonotype: This could be a read error, since a much larger clone is one nucleotide away. V usage is TRBV6-2 or TRBV6-3 and J usage is TRBJ2-1; 12 bases are a match to TRBD2. The DNA end favors TRBJ2-7, so the J call may be wrong. The length of the CDR3 is 17 residues. CDR1 and CDR2 from the germline V gene are MNHEY and SVGEGT. CDR3 DNA: TGTGCCAGCAGTCCAGGGACTAGCGGGCTCTCCTACAATGAGCAGTACTTC. Translated: CASSPGTSGLSYNEQYF.

The gene calls are TRBV3-1 and TRBJ2-3; maybe TRBD1 (5 bases). Trimming pared 4 bases from V and 6 bases from J, leaving 20 bases between. This CDR3 contains 16 residues. Germline loops: CDR1 LGHDT, CDR2 YNNKEL (reference sequence). CDR3 nucleotides: TGTGCCAGCAGCCGCTTAGGAGCGCCCGCAGGGGATACGCAGTATTTT. This sequence encodes CASSRLGAPAGDTQYF.

This clonotype was seen only a few times. The V and J genes are TRBV12-3 or TRBV12-4 and TRBJ2-3; D tentatively fits TRBD1 or TRBD2 (6 bases each). The V end lost 6 bases, the J end lost 3 bases, and 16 bases lay between the germline ends. The CDR3 has 15 residues. The CDR3 protein is CASSPPRGLTDTQYF. In DNA, the CDR3 is TGTGCCAGCAGCCCCCCCCGGGGGCTGACAGATACGCAGTATTTT.

The chain couples TRBV24-1 to TRBJ2-3, with D tentatively TRBD1 or TRBD2 (5 bases each). The CDR3 runs 15 residues. CDR1 is KGHDR and CDR2 is SFDVKD in the germline V gene. Trimming cost V 2 bases and J 5 bases, with 13 bases left between them. The CDR3 DNA is TGTGCCACCAGTGATTCTGAGGGGTTGAGAGATACGCAGTATTTT. Protein product: CATSDSEGLRDTQYF.

The chain carries TRBV28 and TRBJ2-5, with 7 nucleotides matching TRBD1. Germline V gene sequence: CDR1 MDHEN, CDR2 SYDVKM. This CDR3 contains 15 residues. V was pared by 6 bases and J by 1 base, with 8 bases of the junction left unmatched. The CDR3: CASRPLNRGQETQYF. CDR3 sequence (DNA): TGTGCCAGCAGACCCTTAAACAGGGGCCAAGAGACCCAGTACTTC.

This clonotype showed up just a few times. The rearrangement links TRBV28 to TRBJ1-4, with D hard to call. The CDR3 length is 16 residues. From germline, CDR1 is MDHEN and CDR2 SYDVKM. The V and J ends lost 4 bases and 2 bases respectively, with 14 bases between them. The CDR3 reads CASSYQSSGTNEKLFF. CDR3 nucleotides: TGTGCCAGCAGTTACCAAAGCTCCGGGACTAATGAAAAACTGTTTTTT.

The chain employs TRBV4-2 and TRBJ2-6; maybe TRBD2 (7 bases). The V gene lost 3 bases and the J gene lost 2 bases, with 14 bases spanning the gap. CDR1 and CDR2 (germline): LGHNA, YNFKEQ. This CDR3 contains 17 residues. DNA for the CDR3: TGTGCCAGCAGCCAGGGGGGGCCCTCCCCTGGGGCCAACGTCCTGACTTTC. Translation: CASSQGGPSPGANVLTF.